Listed below are T cell receptor beta chains from one sample, sequenced in a study of blood T cell repertoires in COVID-19. Sequencing used immunoSEQ multiplex PCR; TCRdb keeps in-frame clones, though not all of them. The sample consists of about 230,000 clones, around 84% of them appearing once. Sequenced sample: peripheral blood. Every receptor here comes from a man in his fifties with COVID-19, enrolled during active disease. The CDR3 runs from the conserved cysteine through the conserved F or W. D genes are given only for firm matches. A clone size is listed for some rows: how often the clone was seen (once, few, many), or a class if it is expanded.

>TRBD1|TRBV10-3|16|NA|TRBJ2-3
TGTGCCATCAGTGAGATGACAGGGCCAACCACAGATACGCAGTATTTT
CAISEMTGPTTDTQYF
>TRBD1|TRBV18|15|NA|TRBJ2-2
TGTGCCAGCTCACCCGGGACAGGATCCACCGGGGAGCTGTTTTTT
CASSPGTGSTGELFF
>TRBD1|TRBV5-1|16|NA|TRBJ1-6
TGCGCCAGCAGCTATGGACCCGGACAGGCGAATTCACCCCTCCACTTT
CASSYGPGQANSPLHF
>TRBD2|TRBV4-2|16|once|TRBJ2-1
TGTGCCAGCAGCCAAGATTTGGCTAGCGGGGGGGTTGAGCAGTTCTTC
CASSQDLASGGVEQFF
>TRBD1|TRBV29-1|13|NA|TRBJ1-2
TGCAGCGGCGGGACAGGGGGATACTATGGCTACACCTTC
CSGGTGGYYGYTF
>NA|TRBV6-5|14|NA|TRBJ1-2
TGTGCCAGCAGGGATTGGGGCGATTACTATGGCTACACCTTC
CASRDWGDYYGYTF
>NA|TRBV7-8|15|NA|TRBJ1-1
TGTGCCAGCAGCTTATCGGGGAACATGAACACTGAAGCTTTCTTT
CASSLSGNMNTEAFF
>NA|TRBV6-2/TRBV6-3|12|NA|TRBJ1-2
TGTGCCAGCAGTTTGGCCGGGAACGGCTACACCTTC
CASSLAGNGYTF
>TRBD1|TRBV2|14|NA|TRBJ2-7
TGTGCCAGCAACCGGGACAGGGACTCCTACGAGCAGTACTTC
CASNRDRDSYEQYF
>TRBD1|TRBV30|14|NA|TRBJ2-5
TGTGCCTGGGGGCCGGGACAGGGGGTAGAGACCCAGTACTTC
CAWGPGQGVETQYF
>NA|TRBV28|12|NA|TRBJ1-2
TGTGCCAGCGGGTTGGGGGGCTATGGCTACACCTTC
CASGLGGYGYTF
>TRBD1|TRBV2|17|NA|TRBJ1-3
TGTGCCAGCATCCTAGGGGGCCGAGCAGGGGGCGGAAACACCATATATTTT
CASILGGRAGGGNTIYF
>NA|TRBV6-6|13|NA|TRBJ1-5
TGTGCCAGCAGCAGGGACTTTAATCAGCCCCAGCATTTT
CASSRDFNQPQHF
>NA|TRBV3-1/TRBV3-2|13|NA|TRBJ1-1
TGTGCCAGCAGTCGAACAGGGTTCACTGAAGCTTTCTTT
CASSRTGFTEAFF
>NA|TRBV27|21|NA|TRBJ2-1
TGTGCCAGCAGTTTAGGAAGACCGACTGTGGGTGGGAGTACTCGCGGTGGTGAGCAGTTCTTC
CASSLGRPTVGGSTRGGEQFF
>TRBD1|TRBV6-4|16|once|TRBJ1-2
TGTGCCAGCAGTGACTCAAGACAGGGAAGTGTCTATGGCTACACCTTC
CASSDSRQGSVYGYTF
>TRBD2|TRBV9|14|NA|TRBJ2-7
TGTGCCAGCAGTGTGACTAGCGGGAGATACGAGCAGTACTTC
CASSVTSGRYEQYF
>TRBD1|TRBV19|15|NA|TRBJ2-2
TGTGCCAGTAGTATAAACAGGGGTGGGTCCGGGGAGCTGTTTTTT
CASSINRGGSGELFF
>TRBD1|TRBV7-2|14|NA|TRBJ1-5
TGTGCCAGCAGTCCAGACAGGGGGCATCAGCCCCAGCATTTT
CASSPDRGHQPQHF
>NA|TRBV29-1|13|NA|TRBJ1-1
TGCAGCGTTAAACAGAACATGAACACTGAAGCTTTCTTT
CSVKQNMNTEAFF
>TRBD2|TRBV15|17|once|TRBJ2-7
TGTGCCACCAGCTGTTTAAGTGGGGCTAGCGGGGTTTACGAGCAGTACTTC
CATSCLSGASGVYEQYF
>NA|TRBV6-6|14|NA|TRBJ2-7
TGTGCCAGCAGTTACCCGGAGGCGTCCTACGAGCAGTACTTC
CASSYPEASYEQYF
>NA|TRBV28|14|NA|TRBJ1-4
TGTGCCAGCAGTTACGAGCAGGGTACCTTAAAACTGTTTTTT
CASSYEQGTLKLFF
>NA|TRBV5-1|16|NA|TRBJ2-3
TGCGCCAGCAGCTGGGGGAGTGCTAGCGGCACAGATACGCAGTATTTT
CASSWGSASGTDTQYF
>NA|TRBV10-3|16|NA|TRBJ2-3
TGTGCCATCAGTGACCGACAGCGCTCAGGGCAAGATACGCAGTATTTT
CAISDRQRSGQDTQYF
>TRBD2|TRBV9|14|NA|TRBJ2-7
TGTGCCAGCAGCGTAGCCAGCGGGATTTACGAGCAGTACTTC
CASSVASGIYEQYF
>TRBD1|TRBV2|15|NA|TRBJ1-4
TGTGCCAGCAGTGAAACAGGGGTTGATAATGAAAAACTGTTTTTT
CASSETGVDNEKLFF
>NA|TRBV28|14|NA|TRBJ1-3
TGTGCCAGCACAACCGGGAGCTCCGGAAACACCATATATTTT
CASTTGSSGNTIYF
>TRBD2|TRBV4-3|20|few|TRBJ2-3
TGCGCCAGCAGCCAAGATCAAACTAGCGGGGGGGCCGTCGGCACAGATACGCAGTATTTT
CASSQDQTSGGAVGTDTQYF
>TRBD1|TRBV6-2/TRBV6-3|16|NA|TRBJ2-5
TGTGCCAGCAGTTACCCGACAGGGAATTATCAAGAGACCCAGTACTTC
CASSYPTGNYQETQYF
>TRBD1|TRBV29-1|15|once|TRBJ1-2
TGCAGCGTTGAAGGCTCCGGACAGGCCGTCTATGGCTACACCTTC
CSVEGSGQAVYGYTF
>TRBD2|TRBV7-9|16|NA|TRBJ2-1
TGTGCCAGCAGCTTAGTGGTAGCGGGAGGTTACAATGAGCAGTTCTTC
CASSLVVAGGYNEQFF
>NA|TRBV19|13|NA|TRBJ2-7
TGTGCCAGTAGAAACGGAGGGGGCAGTGAGCAGTACTTC
CASRNGGGSEQYF
>NA|TRBV7-9|12|NA|TRBJ2-7
TGTGCCAGCTATACCACACCTTACGAGCAGTACTTC
CASYTTPYEQYF
>NA|TRBV6-5|15|NA|TRBJ2-1
TGTGCCAGCAGATACAGGGAGGGCTCCTACAATGAGCAGTTCTTC
CASRYREGSYNEQFF
>TRBD2|TRBV2|15|NA|TRBJ2-3
TGTGCCAGCAGTGGGGCGGGGGGGCAGACAGATACGCAGTATTTT
CASSGAGGQTDTQYF
>NA|TRBV11-3|15|once|TRBJ2-1
TGTGCCAGCAGCTTAGAGGGACTCAAGGGTTCTGAGCAGTTCTTC
CASSLEGLKGSEQFF
>TRBD1|TRBV5-1|14|once|TRBJ2-3
TGCGCCAGCAGCTTGGCAGGGGGACCAGATACGCAGTATTTT
CASSLAGGPDTQYF
>NA|TRBV5-8|16|NA|TRBJ2-2
TGTGCCAGCAGACGGGGTCTACCCCTAAACACCGGGGAGCTGTTTTTT
CASRRGLPLNTGELFF
>TRBD1|TRBV2|15|NA|TRBJ1-1
TGTGCCAGCAGGGCTAGACAGGGACTGGGCACTGAAGCTTTCTTT
CASRARQGLGTEAFF
>NA|TRBV18|16|NA|TRBJ2-3
TGTGCCAGCTCACCACTGCAAGGGGAAGGCACAGATACGCAGTATTTT
CASSPLQGEGTDTQYF
>TRBD1|TRBV6-1|15|once|TRBJ1-5
TGTGCCAGCAGTGAAGGGACAGGTGCCGTCAGGCCCCAGCATTTT
CASSEGTGAVRPQHF
>NA|TRBV4-2|15|NA|TRBJ1-2
TGTGCCAGCAGCCGCGAGGCGGGGGGTGGCTATGGCTACACCTTC
CASSREAGGGYGYTF
>TRBD1|TRBV5-4|15|NA|TRBJ1-2
TGTGCCAGCAGCTCTCTTCCCGGGACAGCCTATGGCTACACCTTC
CASSSLPGTAYGYTF
>NA|TRBV30|14|NA|TRBJ1-5
TGTGCCTGGAGTTTAAAGGCGGGGTGGGTGCCCCAGCATTTT
CAWSLKAGWVPQHF